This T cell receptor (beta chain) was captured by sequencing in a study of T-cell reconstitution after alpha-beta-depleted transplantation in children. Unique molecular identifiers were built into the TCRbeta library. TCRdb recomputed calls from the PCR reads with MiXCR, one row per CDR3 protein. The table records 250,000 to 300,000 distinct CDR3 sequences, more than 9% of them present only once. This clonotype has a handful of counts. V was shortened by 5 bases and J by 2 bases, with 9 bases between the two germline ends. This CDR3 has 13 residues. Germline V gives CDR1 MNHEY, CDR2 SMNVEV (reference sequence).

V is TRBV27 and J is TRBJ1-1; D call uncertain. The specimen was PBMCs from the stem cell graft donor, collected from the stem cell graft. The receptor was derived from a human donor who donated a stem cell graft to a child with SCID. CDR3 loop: CASSPVHNTEAFF. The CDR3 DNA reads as TGTGCCAGCAGTCCCGTCCACAACACTGAAGCTTTCTTT.